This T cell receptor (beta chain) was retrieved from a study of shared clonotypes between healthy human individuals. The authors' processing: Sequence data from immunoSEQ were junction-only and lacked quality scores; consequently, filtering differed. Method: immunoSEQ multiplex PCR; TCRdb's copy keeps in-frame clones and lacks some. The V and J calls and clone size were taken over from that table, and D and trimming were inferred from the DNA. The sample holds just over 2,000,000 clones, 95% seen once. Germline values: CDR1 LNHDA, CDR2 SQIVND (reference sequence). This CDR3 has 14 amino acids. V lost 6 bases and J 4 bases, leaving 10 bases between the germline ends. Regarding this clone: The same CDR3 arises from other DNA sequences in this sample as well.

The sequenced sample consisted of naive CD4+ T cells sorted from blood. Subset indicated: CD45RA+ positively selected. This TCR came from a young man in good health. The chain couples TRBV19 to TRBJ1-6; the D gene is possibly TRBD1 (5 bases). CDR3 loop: CASRDSSYNSPLHF. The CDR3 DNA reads TGTGCCAGTAGAGACAGTAGTTATAATTCACCCCTCCACTTT.